This passage covers 6 T cell receptor beta chains from one sample sequenced in a study of cytomegalovirus exposure and HLA in healthy donors. Use of 60 Vbeta and 13 Jbeta primers characterized the PCR. Clones were read by immunoSEQ multiplex PCR, and TCRdb kept only the in-frame ones, dropping some. The repertoire holds some 120,000 clones, with 76% as singletons. The sequencing sample was made of PBMCs. These receptors originate from a woman in her thirties or forties in good health and CMV-seropositive.

This clone was seen more than once but under ten times. The chain links TRBV6-5 to TRBJ1-1; D perhaps matches TRBD1 (5 bases). The CDR3 loop spans 13 amino acids. V was trimmed by 2 bases and J by 11 bases, leaving 15 bases between them. Germline V gene sequence: CDR1 MNHEY, CDR2 SVGAGI. CDR3 sequence (DNA): TGTGCCAGCAGTTACGCCAGGGTTGGTACGGCTTTCTTT. Translated: CASSYARVGTAFF.

The rearrangement joins TRBV25-1 to TRBJ1-2; tentative D call: TRBD1 (5 bases). With 3 bases removed from V and 3 bases from J, the gap between germline ends came to 8 bases. In germline, CDR1 is MGHDK, CDR2 SYGVNS. The length of the CDR3 is 13 residues. The CDR3 spells CASSDQGDYGYTF. The CDR3, as DNA: TGTGCCAGCAGTGACCAGGGTGACTATGGCTACACCTTC.

CDR3 bases: TGTGCCAGAAGAGGGGGCGTCAGGGGAGGCAAAAACATTCAGTACTTC. It encodes CARRGGVRGGKNIQYF. The chain is built from TRBV2 and TRBJ2-4; a weak D match, TRBD1 (7 bases). Germline V gene sequence: CDR1 SNHLY, CDR2 FYNNEI. CDR3 length: 16 residues. Trimming took 9 bases from V and 3 from J, leaving 21 bases between them.

This rearrangement joins TRBV21-1 to TRBJ1-1. TRBV21-1 corresponds to a pseudogene. The CDR3 consists of 15 residues. CDR3 nucleotides: TGTGCCAGCAGCAAATTGAAAGGGGGGGACACTGAAGCTTTCTTT. It encodes CASSKLKGGDTEAFF.

V and J are TRBV4-2 and TRBJ2-3; 8 nucleotides line up with TRBD2. The V gene's germline CDR1 is LGHNA and CDR2 YNFKEQ. V gave up 1 base and J gave up 6 bases; unmatched junction bases: 6. The CDR3 consists of 15 residues. In DNA form, the CDR3 reads TGTGCCAGCAGCCAAGCGAGCGGGGGTCGGGATACGCAGTATTTT. Amino acids: CASSQASGGRDTQYF.

The genes are TRBV5-6 and TRBJ2-6; the D is unclear. The CDR3 contains 18 residues. CDR1 and CDR2 from the germline V gene are SGHDT and YYEEEE. V shed 3 bases and J shed 0 bases, with 16 bases lying between them. The CDR3 spells CASSYRSVRNSGANVLTF. The CDR3 DNA sequence: TGTGCCAGCAGCTATCGGAGCGTTAGAAACTCTGGGGCCAACGTCCTGACTTTC.